This entry features one TCR beta chain sequence. This entry comes from a study of blood T cell repertoires in COVID-19. Study in general: Samples taken during acute and convalescent COVID-19 were collected in the United States, Italy and Spain. Sample material is recorded as cDNA or gDNA derived from T cells, B-cell-depleted T cells, or PBMCs.

In the authors' workflow: Amplified reference gene primers provided the basis for estimating nucleated cell counts. Sequencing was performed with immunoSEQ multiplex PCR; in TCRdb, only in-frame clones are kept and a portion is missing. V, J and clone size reflect that table, while D and trimming were determined from the DNA. The sample shows 150,000 to 200,000 clones, 70% to 90% of them seen only once. This clonotype was obtained from a man between 18 and 29 years old who had recovered from COVID-19. Sequences were obtained from peripheral blood.

The CDR3 sequence is CASSSMVGTSGELFF. Written as DNA, the CDR3 is TGTGCCAGCAGTTCAATGGTGGGCACCTCCGGGGAGCTGTTTTTT. This rearrangement joins TRBV5-4 to TRBJ2-2, with D hard to call. CDR1 is SGHNT and CDR2 is YYREEE in the germline V gene (reference sequence). The CDR3 has 15 amino acids. V lost 5 bases to trimming and J lost 6 bases, with 17 bases between them. Full variable domain (rest looked up from reference TRBV5-4 and TRBJ2-2): ETGVTQSPTHLIKTRGQQVTLRCSSQSGHNTVSWYQQALGQGPQFIFQYYREEENGRGNFPPRFSGLQFPNYSSELNVNALELDDSALYLCASSSMVGTSGELFFGEGSRLTVL.